This entry features one T cell receptor beta chain sequence. It lacks a known antigen. No base quality values were provided; no much bigger clone lies one nucleotide off. V and J lose 6 bases and 0 bases, and a span of 15 bases separates them. CDR1 SQVTM and CDR2 ANQGSEA are derived from the germline V gene. The CDR3 runs 15 residues from the cysteine to the phenylalanine. CDR3 DNA is the only sequence kept; it has 45 bases, read in frame from the first base. The data originate from a study of control samples from healthy donors and cancer patients (dated by TCRdb to the early 2020s). The library was obtained by the immunoSEQ multiplex PCR assay. TCRdb retrieved this table from immuneACCESS and kept in-frame rearrangements only. Not all clones are present; in checked studies, unresolved V genes account for under half, and no reason is known for the remainder. The sample data list 90,000 or so clones, and 70% to 90% of these were observed just once. The ten largest clones add up to 8.5% to 10% of the sample.

Source material: PBMCs. The TCR originated in a woman aged 50 to 65 with colorectal cancer. The chain links TRBV29-1 with TRBJ1-3, and TRBD1 may be the D gene, going by 5 matching bases. The encoded CDR3 is CSVDSGKSSGNTIYF. The DNA sequence is TGCAGCGTCGATTCAGGGAAGAGCTCTGGAAACACCATATATTTT.